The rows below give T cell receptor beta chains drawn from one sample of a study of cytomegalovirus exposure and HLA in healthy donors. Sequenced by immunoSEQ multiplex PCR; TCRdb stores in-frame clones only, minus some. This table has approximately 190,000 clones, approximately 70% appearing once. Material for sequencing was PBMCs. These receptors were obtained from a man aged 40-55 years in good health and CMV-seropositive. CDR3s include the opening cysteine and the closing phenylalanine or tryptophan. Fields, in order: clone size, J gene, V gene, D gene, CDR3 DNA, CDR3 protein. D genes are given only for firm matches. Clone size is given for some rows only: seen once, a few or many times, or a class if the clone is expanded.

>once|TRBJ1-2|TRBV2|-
TGTGCCAGCAGTGATAAAGGCTACACCTTC
CASSDKGYTF
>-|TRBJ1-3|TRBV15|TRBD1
TGTGCCACCAGCAGAGAGACAGGGGGAAGCACCATATATTTT
CATSRETGGSTIYF
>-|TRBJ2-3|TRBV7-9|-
TGTTCCAGCAGCTGGGAGCCAGATACGCAGTATTTT
CSSSWEPDTQYF
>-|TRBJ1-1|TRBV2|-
TGTGCCAGCAGCAGAGGGGGTCCGGCGGGAGCTTTCTTT
CASSRGGPAGAFF
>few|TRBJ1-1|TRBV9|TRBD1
TGTGCCAGCAGCCCCGGACAGGGGGCGAGCACTGAAGCTTTCTTT
CASSPGQGASTEAFF
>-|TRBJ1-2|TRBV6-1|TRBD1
TGTGCCAGCAGTTCTCTCCAGGGGGGTCGCTATGGCTACACCTTC
CASSSLQGGRYGYTF
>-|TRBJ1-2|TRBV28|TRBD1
TGTGCCAGCAGTTTCGGGACAGAGTATGGCTACACCTTC
CASSFGTEYGYTF
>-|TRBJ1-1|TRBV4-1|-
TGCGCCAGCAGCTATGCGCCGGACACCTCCACTGAAGCTTTCTTT
CASSYAPDTSTEAFF
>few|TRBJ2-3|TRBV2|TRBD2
TGTGCCAGCAGTGAAGGGCTAGCGGAGGCAGATACGCAGTATTTT
CASSEGLAEADTQYF
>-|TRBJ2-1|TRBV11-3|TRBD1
TGTGCCAGCAGCCTCCGACAGGGGTCGGATGAGCAGTTCTTC
CASSLRQGSDEQFF
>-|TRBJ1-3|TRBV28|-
TGTGCCAGCAGTTTACTCGGGGTTTCTAGGGAGGACACCATATATTTT
CASSLLGVSREDTIYF
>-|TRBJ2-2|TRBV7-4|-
TGTGCCAGCAGCTTAGAAACAGATCTTCTGGGTACCGGGGAGCTGTTTTTT
CASSLETDLLGTGELFF
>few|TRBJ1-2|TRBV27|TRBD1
TGTGCCAGCAGTCCCCATCGACAGGGAGCTAACTATGGCTACACCTTC
CASSPHRQGANYGYTF
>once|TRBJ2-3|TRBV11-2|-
TGTGCCAGCAGCTTAAGTGGGGCGGATACGCAGTATTTT
CASSLSGADTQYF
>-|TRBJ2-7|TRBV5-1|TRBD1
TGCGCCAGCAGCTTAACAGGGGGCGATTATGACGAGCAGTACTTC
CASSLTGGDYDEQYF
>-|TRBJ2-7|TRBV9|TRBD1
TGTGCCAGCAGCGCCCAACAGGGGCGCTACGAGCAGTACTTC
CASSAQQGRYEQYF
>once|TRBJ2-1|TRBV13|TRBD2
TGTGCCAGCAGCCCCCGGGGGGGTGAGGAGCAGTTCTTC
CASSPRGGEEQFF
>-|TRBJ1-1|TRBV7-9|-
TGTGCCAGCAGCTTAGTATCGGGGAACACTGAAGCTTTCTTT
CASSLVSGNTEAFF
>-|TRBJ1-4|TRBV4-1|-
TGCGCCAGCAGCCAAGACCTGGGGAGGGAAAAACTGTTTTTT
CASSQDLGREKLFF
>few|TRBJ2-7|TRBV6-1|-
TGTGCCTCGGGGCAGGGGCGTGAGCAGTACTTC
CASGQGREQYF
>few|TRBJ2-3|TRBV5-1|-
TGCGCCAGCAGGGAGCAGGGACATCGCACAGATACGCAGTATTTT
CASREQGHRTDTQYF
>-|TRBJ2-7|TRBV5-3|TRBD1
TGTGCCAGAAGCAAGACAGGGTACGAGCAGTACTTC
CARSKTGYEQYF
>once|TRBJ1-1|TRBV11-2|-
TGTGCCAGCAGCTCGGACATAAATAGCACTGAAGCTTTCTTT
CASSSDINSTEAFF